This T cell receptor (beta chain) derives from a study of cytomegalovirus exposure and HLA in healthy donors (TCRdb year 2017). Study-level background: According to a later analysis, the 120 or so validation repertoires were produced on the same platform as the approximately 620 repertoires of the first cohort. The study was designed to test whether signatures of past pathogen exposure could be identified by cataloging public T cell receptors. Along with the roughly 610-subject first cohort, a separate validation cohort of over a hundred different subjects was used. High-throughput TCR immunosequencing, statistical association of individual TCRs with disease status, and machine learning were combined to predict cytomegalovirus infection status. The research as a whole found: A later analysis found that TCRs clustered in the first cohort also tended to co-occur in the 120 validation repertoires, with approximately 95% of cluster scores above 0. It was suggested by the authors that the approach could potentially be generalized to other disease states and immunological phenotypes. Most TCR sequences were observed very rarely across donors, whereas some public TCRs were present in many individuals. The study listed approximately 160 TCR beta chains as associated with cytomegalovirus. In vitro tests confirmed that three of the cytomegalovirus-associated TCR beta chains recognize cytomegalovirus antigens. The classifier was reported to diagnose cytomegalovirus status with high specificity and sensitivity in both the original and validation cohorts. The validation cohort had no HLA typing available for a later analysis, so co-occurrence within that cohort was assessed over all 130 or so repertoires.

The germline V gene sets CDR1 to MNHEY and CDR2 to SVGAGI. V and J are truncated by 2 bases and 8 bases respectively, leaving an intervening sequence of 10 bases. The CDR3 contains 14 residues, cysteine and phenylalanine counted. This entry keeps only the CDR3 DNA: 42 bases, framed from base 1. Remarks on this clone: Its antigen specificity is not known. Qualities for individual bases were not recorded, and no much larger clone is one base off.

The donors belonged to the validation cohort of around 110 subjects, which was separate from the approximately 610-subject first cohort. Library preparation was by the immunoSEQ multiplex PCR assay. Under the source paper's analysis protocol: A statistical classification framework was built to diagnose cytomegalovirus status from the catalog of TCR beta chain sequences. This is the immuneACCESS table as TCRdb keeps it, with only in-frame sequences that have V and J called. A part of the clones is gone; compared with another copy, unresolved V genes explain less than half, and the rest is unexplained. The V and J calls and clone size are taken from that table; D and trimming were inferred from the DNA. The table for this sample lists fewer than 250,000 clones; around nine tenths of them were counted only once. The ten biggest clones cover less than 3% of the sample.

The chain was built from TRBV6-5 and TRBJ1-6; no confident D gene assignment can be made. This clonotype was obtained from a man between 18 and 29 years old in good health and CMV-seronegative. Source material: PBMCs. CDR3 reads: CASSYDTKYSPLHF. The DNA is TGTGCCAGCAGTTACGACACAAAGTATTCACCCCTCCACTTT.